Sequencing of this TCR beta chain was carried out in a study of a mutant IDH1 vaccine in newly diagnosed glioma. Looking at the study overall: Of the patients given treatment, around 62% were male and 37.5% were female, and a mean age of about 44 years was recorded.

Time point defined: week 5, during vaccination. A 20-mer mutant IDH1 peptide at 300 ug was injected subcutaneously with topical imiquimod. Those who donated had recent WHO grade 3 or 4 IDH1-mutant, ATRX-lost astrocytomas. On this clone: Antigen unknown.

Assay: immunoSEQ multiplex PCR; the TCRdb copy retains only in-frame clones and omits some. This sample yields 12,000 or so clones, of which around 87% are seen a single time; approximately 6% belongs to the top ten. The sample in question was PBMCs, obtained from a glioma patient whose treatment included an IDH1 peptide vaccine. The TCR was taken from a woman in her thirties or forties with glioma. Some clones in this sample may be carry-over from other donors' samples.

CDR3: CASSPSRSYEQYF. The CDR3 nucleotides are TGTGCCAGCAGCCCCTCGAGGTCCTACGAGCAGTACTTC. V and J are TRBV6-1 and TRBJ2-7; no firm D call. Germline CDR1 MNHNS, CDR2 SASEGT. This CDR3 comprises 13 residues. V was trimmed by 6 bases and J by 1 base, leaving 10 bases between them.